The entry below describes one T cell receptor beta chain. Per the original data handling: The assay estimated nucleated cells by amplifying reference gene primers. Assay: immunoSEQ multiplex PCR; the TCRdb copy retains only in-frame clones and omits some. For V, J and clone size, that table is used; D and trimming come from the DNA. The sample consists of roughly 140,000 clones, 65% to 90% of them appearing once. This sample was included in a study of blood T cell repertoires in COVID-19. On the study more broadly: Acute-phase and convalescent COVID-19 samples originated in the United States, Italy and Spain. The cDNA or gDNA used as material had been derived from T cells, B-cell-depleted T cells, or PBMCs.

Germline lookup yields CDR1 SGHNT and CDR2 YENEEA. V lost 8 bases and J lost 4; bases outside the gene matches: 19. The CDR3 runs 18 residues. This clonotype was obtained from a man aged 60 to 69 with active or convalescent COVID-19. The specimen was peripheral blood. This chain uses TRBV11-3 with TRBJ1-3, with 8 bases aligning to TRBD1. The CDR3 DNA follows: TGTGCCAGCCACAAGGGAGGACAGGGCGCGTCAGGAGGAAACACCATATATTTT. This encodes CASHKGGQGASGGNTIYF.